The clone carrying this T cell receptor (beta chain) was detected only a few times. What it recognizes is unknown. Treatment here: approximately 9-day PBMC culture with coronavirus spike peptide pools or control peptides (ViraFEST assay). Using peptide pools, antigen-specific T cells were expanded in ViraFEST before TCRs were sequenced. The source of the sample is a study of vaccination and CD4 T cells after COVID-19. In the study overall: For control cultures, the treatment was a CEFX pool, an HIV-1 Nef pool, or no peptide.

Sequenced with the Oncomine TCR Beta short-read assay was DNA taken from cultured CD4+ T cells. Researchers extracted genomic DNA from CD4+ T cells that had been cultured. TCRdb independently ran MiXCR on the PCR reads; one entry per CDR3 protein. The sample comprises about 19,000 distinct CDR3 sequences, 45% to 60% of which are singletons, and 9% to 10% rests with the top ten. Between the trimmed V and J ends, which lost 3 bases and 3 bases, there was a span of 10 bases. This CDR3 comprises 14 residues. CDR1 and CDR2 (germline): MNHEY, SMNVEV (reference sequence). This material consisted of CD4+ T cells from blood, cultured in vitro, taken after SARS-CoV-2 vaccination. This sequence joins TRBV27 and TRBJ2-3, with D uncertain. The origin of this receptor is a human donor who had recovered from COVID-19. This CDR3 is CASSFLQTTDTQYF. DNA of the CDR3: TGTGCCAGCAGTTTTCTTCAGACAACAGATACGCAGTATTTT.